This T cell receptor beta chain was sequenced in a study of regulatory T cells in long-lasting Graves disease. This clonotype came up many times. Antigen unknown. The TCR beta library used iRepertoire HTBI primers with Arm-PCR amplification of CDR3. Per the original methods: The samples yielded some 62 TRBV and roughly 15 TRBJ segments. TCRdb re-analysed the multiplex PCR reads in MiXCR, keeping a single row per CDR3 protein. What appears here as the V and J calls and clone size reflects TCRdb's work, not the paper's. The sample yields roughly 380,000 distinct CDR3 sequences, about a sixth seen once. The CDR3 is 16 amino acids. V shed 4 bases, J shed 7 bases, and the junction held 11 bases outside the gene matches. In germline, CDR1 is MGHRA, CDR2 YSYEKL. Time point denoted: newly diagnosed GD, antithyroid drugs for less than 3 months. The TCR library used RNA extracted from PBMCs. Study conclusions and caveats: Fewer public clonotypes were shared by new patients (around 990) than by persistent patients (roughly 2,500). With a small sample size, accuracy may have been reduced.

The sample also formed part of further work on T cells in Graves' hyperthyroidism and ophthalmopathy. From that paper: Any patient presenting with uncontrolled infection, other autoimmune disease, pregnancy or lactation was left out.

This clonotype originated in a man in his forties with Graves disease. The rearrangement joins TRBV4-1 to TRBJ1-5; 9 bases align to TRBD1. Sequenced material: peripheral blood mononuclear cells (PBMCs), taken at new diagnosis, from a patient treated with antithyroid drugs. This CDR3 is CASSRPGGQGMQPQHF. The DNA of the CDR3 is TGCGCCAGCAGCCGTCCAGGTGGACAGGGGATGCAGCCCCAGCATTTT.